Below, 5 T cell receptor beta chains from the same sample are listed, as sequenced in a study of CXCR3-negative and CXCR3-positive naive CD8 T cells. The TRB libraries of cDNA were built by UMI-labeled 5' RACE. TCRdb reprocessed the 5' RACE reads and stores each CDR3 protein as one record, lacking DNA. The sample table includes under 75,000 distinct CDR3 sequences. The sequenced sample was naive CXCR3- CD8+ T cells from blood. Sample subset: CD45RO-CCR7+CD27+CD95- naive CD8+ T cells lacking CXCR3 (TNR3-). Receptors were obtained from a human donor in good health. Some clones in this sample may be carry-over from other donors' samples.

The CDR3 is CASSQVGAGELFF. The chain has TRBV14 and TRBJ2-2. The CDR3 sequence is 13 residues long. Germline CDR1 and CDR2: SGHDN and FVKESK. Complete variable domain (other parts from reference TRBV14 and TRBJ2-2): EAGVTQFPSHSVIEKGQTVTLRCDPISGHDNLYWYRRVMGKEIKFLLHFVKESKQDESGMPNNRFLAERTGGTYSTLKVQPAELEDSGVYFCASSQVGAGELFFGEGSRLTVL.

The chain carries TRBV6-6 and TRBJ1-1. The CDR3 has 13 residues. Germline CDR1 reads MNHNY; CDR2 reads SVGAGI (reference sequence). The CDR3 region is CASSWQPNTEAFF.

The chain has TRBV15 and TRBJ1-3; TCRdb gives TRBD1 as the D gene, but with no DNA this cannot be confirmed. The germline V gene encodes CDR1 LNHNV and CDR2 YYDKDF (reference sequence). The CDR3 is 16 residues long. CDR3 in amino acids: CATSGDSLDSGNTIYF.

The V gene is TRBV7-9, the J gene TRBJ2-3; TCRdb gives TRBD1 as the D gene, but with no DNA this cannot be confirmed. The CDR3 runs 15 residues. Germline V gene lookup returns CDR1 SEHNR and CDR2 FQNEAQ (reference sequence). CDR3 residues: CASSLQGGSTDTQYF.

CDR3 protein: CASSSGQLNEKLFF. The chain is built from TRBV5-1 and TRBJ1-4; TCRdb outputs TRBD1, but without DNA this stays unchecked. This CDR3 is 14 amino acids long. In germline, CDR1 is SGHRS, CDR2 YFSETQ.